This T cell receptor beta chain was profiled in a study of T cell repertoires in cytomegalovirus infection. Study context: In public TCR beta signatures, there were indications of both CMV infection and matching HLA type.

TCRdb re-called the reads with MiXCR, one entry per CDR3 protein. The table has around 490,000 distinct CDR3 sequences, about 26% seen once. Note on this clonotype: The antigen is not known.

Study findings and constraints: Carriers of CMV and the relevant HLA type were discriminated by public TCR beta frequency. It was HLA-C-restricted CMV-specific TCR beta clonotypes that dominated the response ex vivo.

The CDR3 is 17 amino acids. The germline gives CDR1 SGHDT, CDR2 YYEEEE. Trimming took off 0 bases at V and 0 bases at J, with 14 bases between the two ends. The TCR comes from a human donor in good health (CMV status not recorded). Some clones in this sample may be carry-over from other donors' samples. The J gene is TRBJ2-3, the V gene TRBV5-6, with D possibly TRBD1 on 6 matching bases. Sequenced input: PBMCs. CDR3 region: CASSLVPGHASTDTQYF. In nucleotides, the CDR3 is TGTGCCAGCAGCTTGGTCCCGGGACACGCTAGCACAGATACGCAGTATTTT. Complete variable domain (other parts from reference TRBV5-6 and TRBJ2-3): DAGVTQSPTHLIKTRGQQVTLRCSPKSGHDTVSWYQQALGQGPQFIFQYYEEEERQRGNFPDRFSGHQFPNYSSELNVNALLLGDSALYLCASSLVPGHASTDTQYFGPGTRLTVL.